The 26 T cell receptor beta chains below come from one sample, sequenced in a study of blood T cell repertoires in COVID-19. Repertoires were generated with immunoSEQ multiplex PCR, while TCRdb's copy carries only in-frame clones and drops some. Of about 36,000 clones in the sample, around four fifths are singletons; the top ten hold roughly 14%. The sample was peripheral blood. Receptors were obtained from a human donor in a cohort sampled during active COVID-19.

Only one count was recorded for this clone. In nucleotides, the CDR3 is TGTGCCAGTGGTCGAGCGGGCGGCTACACCTTC. Translating gives CASGRAGGYTF. The J gene is TRBJ1-2, the V gene TRBV7-2; D gene uncertain. The V gene lost 9 bases and the J gene lost 8 bases, with 13 bases spanning the gap. The germline V gene has CDR1 SGHTA and CDR2 FQGNSA. CDR3 size: 11 residues.

The chain carries TRBV4-3 and TRBJ2-1; D is ambiguous. Trimming removed 0 bases at V and 4 bases at J, with 7 bases between. The germline V gene encodes CDR1 LGHNA and CDR2 YSLEER. This CDR3 comprises 14 residues. CDR3 protein: CASSQDVSYNEQFF. The CDR3 DNA reads as TGCGCCAGCAGCCAAGATGTCAGTTACAATGAGCAGTTCTTC.

The chain links TRBV6-6 to TRBJ2-3; D is undetermined. CDR3 length: 11 amino acids. V shed 6 bases and J shed 2 bases, with 3 bases lying between them. Germline assignment: CDR1 MNHNY and CDR2 SVGAGI (reference sequence). CDR3 sequence: CASSHTDTQYF. As DNA, the CDR3 is TGTGCCAGCAGCCACACAGATACGCAGTATTTT.

This chain connects TRBV5-1 to TRBJ2-7; possible D gene TRBD2, 7 bases. Germline assignment: CDR1 SGHRS and CDR2 YFSETQ. The CDR3 sequence is 13 residues long. V was shortened by 0 bases and J by 7 bases, with 11 bases between the two germline ends. The DNA for the CDR3 is TGCGCCAGCAGCTTGGGGACAGCGGGGGAGCAGTACTTC. Amino acid sequence: CASSLGTAGEQYF.

The chain carries TRBV6-6 and TRBJ1-2, with D perhaps matching TRBD1 (6 bases). V was trimmed by 0 bases and J by 3 bases, leaving 11 bases between them. CDR3 length equals 15 residues. The germline V gene encodes CDR1 MNHNY and CDR2 SVGAGI (reference sequence). The CDR3 reads CASSYSGGGDYGYTF. The CDR3 DNA sequence: TGTGCCAGCAGTTACTCGGGGGGGGGCGACTATGGCTACACCTTC.

The rearrangement joins TRBV28 to TRBJ1-1; 7 bases line up with TRBD1. Germline CDR1 and CDR2: MDHEN and SYDVKM. V was pared by 6 bases and J by 7 bases, with 14 bases of the junction left unmatched. The CDR3 sequence is 15 residues long. CDR3 nucleotides: TGTGCCAGCAGGATGGACCCGGGACAGAGGAATGAAGCTTTCTTT. As protein: CASRMDPGQRNEAFF.

The rearrangement links TRBV4-3 to TRBJ2-7; 13 bases map to TRBD2. The CDR3 sequence is 17 residues long. In germline, CDR1 is LGHNA, CDR2 YSLEER. Trimming removed 1 base from V and 4 bases from J; junction bases left unmatched: 7. The CDR3 DNA reads as TGCGCCAGCAGCCAAGGAACTAGCGGGGGGGCCTCGTACGAGCAGTACTTC. Translating gives CASSQGTSGGASYEQYF.

This clone was picked up one time. This chain joins TRBV28 and TRBJ1-5, with D possibly being TRBD1 (6 bases). V dropped 5 bases and J dropped 7 bases, with 18 bases sitting between them. Per germline, CDR1 MDHEN and CDR2 SYDVKM. The CDR3 is made up of 15 amino acids. CDR3: CASSRGGRKIQPQHF. In DNA, the CDR3 is TGTGCCAGCAGTCGAGGGGGAAGGAAAATCCAGCCCCAGCATTTT. Based on the CDR3 plus reference TRBV28 and TRBJ1-5, the full variable domain is DVKVTQSSRYLVKRTGEKVFLECVQDMDHENMFWYRQDPGLGLRLIYFSYDVKMKEKGDIPEGYSVSREKKERFSLILESASTNQTSMYLCASSRGGRKIQPQHFGDGTRLSIL.

The CDR3 DNA reads TGTGCCTCCCAGGGGCGGGACAGCAATGAAAAACTGTTTTTT. This gives the protein CASQGRDSNEKLFF. The rearrangement links TRBV30 to TRBJ1-4; 7 bases map to TRBD1. The CDR3 extends over 14 amino acids. The germline V gene encodes CDR1 GTSNPN and CDR2 SVGIG (reference sequence). V lost 7 bases to trimming and J lost 5 bases; unmatched junction nucleotides: 10.

The chain has TRBV6-5 and TRBJ1-4, with 8 bases fitting TRBD1. In germline, CDR1 is MNHEY, CDR2 SVGAGI. The CDR3 runs 14 residues. Trimming at V came to 8 bases and at J to 4 bases, leaving 6 bases not matched to a gene. The CDR3 reads CASGPGQVNEKLFF. CDR3 coding DNA: TGTGCCAGCGGCCCGGGACAGGTTAATGAAAAACTGTTTTTT.

The rearrangement joins TRBV3-1 (or the pseudogene TRBV3-2) to TRBJ2-4; perhaps TRBD1 as D (5 bases). Deletions cut 0 bases from V and 4 bases from J, with 7 bases between. Germline V gene sequence: CDR1 LGHDT, CDR2 YNNKEL (reference sequence). The CDR3 covers 14 residues. CDR3 protein: CASSQESGKNIQYF. CDR3 nucleotide sequence: TGTGCCAGCAGCCAAGAATCAGGGAAAAACATTCAGTACTTC.

This sequence joins TRBV27 and TRBJ1-1; 8 positions match TRBD1. CDR3 length: 14 amino acids. The V and J ends lost 5 bases and 5 bases, in that order; junction bases with no gene match: 7. Per germline, CDR1 MNHEY and CDR2 SMNVEV (reference sequence). DNA for the CDR3: TGTGCCAGCAGTGGCAGGACAGGGAGGACTGAAGCTTTCTTT. Translating gives CASSGRTGRTEAFF.

On this clone: One junction end disagrees with the germline gene, perhaps due to a read error. This sequence joins TRBV7-3 and TRBJ2-5; no clear D gene. Germline CDR1 SGHTA, CDR2 FQGTGA. This CDR3 has 13 amino acids. The CDR3, as DNA: TGTGCCAGCAGCCTAACAGTAGAAGAGACCCAGTACTTC. Protein sequence: CASSLTVEETQYF.

The chain links TRBV4-3 to TRBJ1-1; 8 positions match TRBD1. Germline trimming cut 0 bases from V and 5 bases from J; bases unmatched to any gene: 8. The CDR3 totals 16 residues. The V gene's germline CDR1 is LGHNA and CDR2 YSLEER. The CDR3, as DNA: TGCGCCAGCAGCCAAGATCTGGAACAGGGGGGGACTGAAGCTTTCTTT. This gives the protein CASSQDLEQGGTEAFF.

The rearrangement uses TRBV7-3 and TRBJ2-5; maybe TRBD2 (5 bases). Trimming pared 5 bases from V and 5 bases from J, leaving 9 bases between. This CDR3 region has 12 residues. In germline, CDR1 is SGHTA, CDR2 FQGTGA. CDR3 residues: CASSPRGETQYF. The CDR3 DNA reads as TGTGCCAGCAGCCCAAGAGGGGAGACCCAGTACTTC.

This chain connects TRBV19 to TRBJ2-2; 10 nucleotides line up with TRBD2. CDR3 length equals 15 residues. Germline V gene sequence: CDR1 LNHDA, CDR2 SQIVND (reference sequence). Trimming removed 8 bases from V and 3 bases from J; junction bases left unmatched: 6. CDR3 sequence (DNA): TGTGCCAGTCTCCGACTAGCGGGTTACACCGGGGAGCTGTTTTTT. Protein sequence: CASLRLAGYTGELFF.

This chain links TRBV13 with TRBJ2-1, with 8 positions matching TRBD2. Germline V CDR1 and CDR2: PRHDT, FYEKMQ (reference sequence). This CDR3 spans 14 amino acids. The V segment lost 5 bases and the J segment 10 bases; nucleotides outside the gene matches: 10. DNA of the CDR3: TGTGCCAGCAGCCCAAGTGAGCGGGGGTACGAGCAGTTCTTC. This translates into CASSPSERGYEQFF.

The chain employs TRBV27 and TRBJ1-6, with D uncertain. V was pared by 5 bases and J by 7 bases, with 12 bases between. The V gene's germline CDR1 is MNHEY and CDR2 SMNVEV (reference sequence). The CDR3 has 14 residues. The CDR3 DNA reads as TGTGCCAGCAGTCCAGGCCGCAGCAATTCACCCCTCCACTTT. Encoded protein: CASSPGRSNSPLHF.

The chain employs TRBV4-1 and TRBJ1-5; 9 positions agree with TRBD1. The CDR3 runs to 16 residues. Per the germline V gene, CDR1 is MGHRA and CDR2 is YSYEKL. V trimming: 3 bases; J trimming: 0 bases; junction bases outside the gene matches: 3. CDR3 amino acids: CASSQGQGYSNQPQHF. The CDR3 region has the DNA TGCGCCAGCAGCCAGGGACAGGGCTATAGCAATCAGCCCCAGCATTTT.

This clone came up once. V and J are TRBV9 and TRBJ2-5; tentatively, D is TRBD2 (6 bases). V was trimmed by 3 bases and J by 5 bases, leaving 14 bases between them. The germline gives CDR1 SGDLS, CDR2 YYNGEE. The length of the CDR3 is 14 residues. The CDR3 nucleotides read TGTGCCAGCAGCGGAGGGACTCTCAGGGAGACCCAGTACTTC. Its protein is CASSGGTLRETQYF.

The J gene is TRBJ1-2, the V gene TRBV5-3; a possible D gene is TRBD1 (5 bases). TRBV5-3 is placed among ORFs of uncertain function. With 0 bases removed from V and 5 bases from J, the gap between germline ends came to 20 bases. The CDR3 consists of 17 residues. The CDR3 nucleotides are TGTGCCAGAAGCTTGGGGGAAGGGGAAGGGCTCGATTATGGCTACACCTTC. Protein product: CARSLGEGEGLDYGYTF.

This clone was recorded a few times. The chain links TRBV18 to TRBJ1-1; D gene unclear. Per the germline V gene, CDR1 is KGHSH and CDR2 is LQKENI. V lost 4 bases and J 1 base, leaving 10 bases between the germline ends. The CDR3 contains 14 residues. The CDR3, as DNA: TGTGCCAGCTCACAGCTAGAACGGAACACTGAAGCTTTCTTT. It is translated as CASSQLERNTEAFF.

V usage is TRBV11-2 and J usage is TRBJ2-2, with TRBD1 matching 7 bases. Germline-derived CDR1 and CDR2 are SGHAT and FQNNGV. Trimming took 3 bases from V and 4 from J; bases not matched to a gene: 5. The CDR3 runs 15 residues. CDR3 amino acids: CASSLGNRGTGELFF. CDR3 DNA: TGTGCCAGCAGCTTGGGTAACAGGGGCACCGGGGAGCTGTTTTTT.

The CDR3 protein is CASSEAGVAYGYTF. For the CDR3, the DNA is TGTGCCAGCAGTGAGGCAGGGGTGGCCTATGGCTACACCTTC. V and J are TRBV2 and TRBJ1-2; possible D gene TRBD1, 6 bases. This CDR3 spans 14 amino acids. Germline loops: CDR1 SNHLY, CDR2 FYNNEI. The V and J ends lost 3 bases and 4 bases respectively, with 12 bases between them.

The chain recombines TRBV9 with TRBJ1-5; D is possibly TRBD1 (5 bases). The germline CDR1 and CDR2 sequences are SGDLS and YYNGEE. V was pared by 3 bases and J by 2 bases, with 15 bases between. The CDR3 covers 16 residues. The CDR3 is CASSETGTAGNQPQHF. CDR3 DNA sequence: TGTGCCAGCAGCGAAACCGGGACTGCCGGCAATCAGCCCCAGCATTTT.

This clone was seen more than once but under ten times. The V and J genes are TRBV7-9 and TRBJ2-3; perhaps TRBD1 as D (6 bases). The CDR3 extends over 13 amino acids. Trimming pared 1 base from V and 5 bases from J, leaving 7 bases between. Germline loops: CDR1 SEHNR, CDR2 FQNEAQ (reference sequence). For the CDR3, the DNA is TGTGCCAGCAGCTTAGGGGGGCAAGATACGCAGTATTTT. Its translation: CASSLGGQDTQYF.